This T cell receptor (beta chain) was recorded in a study of T cells after yellow fever vaccination. General study points: Post-booster samples contained most primary-vaccination clones (around 96% CD4, around 88% CD8).

This clonotype has just a few counts. Its specificity is not known. The CDR3 is 14 residues long. Germline values: CDR1 LGHDT, CDR2 YNNKEL (reference sequence). Trimming removed 5 bases at V and 6 bases at J, with 17 bases between. Making TCR cDNA involved 5'RACE template switching, which added UMIs and a universal primer site. MiXCR, run by TCRdb on the 5' RACE reads, gives a single entry per CDR3 protein. The sample comprises 450,000 to 600,000 distinct CDR3 sequences, about 14% of which are singletons, and roughly an eighth rests with the top ten. The TCR sequence derives from a man aged 25-45 years who received the YFV17D yellow fever vaccine. The rearrangement joins TRBV3-1 to TRBJ2-7; D may correspond to TRBD1 or TRBD2 (6 bases each). Sequenced here: PBMCs, sampled on the day of the yellow fever booster vaccination. The CDR3 protein is CASSERGGRFEQYF. DNA of the CDR3: TGTGCCAGCAGCGAGCGAGGGGGGCGATTCGAGCAGTACTTC.